Below, one T cell receptor beta chain is given with its context. Produced via immunoSEQ multiplex PCR; TCRdb's table is partial and in-frame only. Among tens of thousands of clones listed, less than 95% were seen once. The data originate from a study of control samples from healthy donors and cancer patients. V lost 2 bases, J lost 8 bases, and 16 bases lay in between. The germline V gene has CDR1 MNHEY and CDR2 SVGAGI. The CDR3 has 15 amino acids. The chain is built from TRBV6-5 and TRBJ2-1; D is possibly TRBD1 (8 bases). The TCR sequence derives from a man in his thirties or forties in good health. Sequenced input: blood. The CDR3, as DNA: TGTGCCAGCAGTTACCCACAGGGGGGGGTCGATGAGCAGTTCTTC. This translates into CASSYPQGGVDEQFF.